The TCR beta chain described here comes from a study of T cell changes during pregnancy in multiple sclerosis (dated by TCRdb to between 2018 and 2021). With respect to the entire study: Changes in the T cell repertoire over the course of pregnancy were examined in this study in women with multiple sclerosis.

Its CDR3 holds 15 amino acids, cysteine through phenylalanine. Only the CDR3 DNA stays, 45 bases, in frame from base 1. The germline V gene supplies CDR1 KGHSH and CDR2 LQKENI. Trimming at the junction amounts to 1 base on V and 0 bases on J, and the germline ends lie 6 bases apart. On this clone: Which antigen it targets is not known. No much larger clone exists at a distance of one base, and base qualities are not known.

Library method: the immunoSEQ multiplex PCR assay. TCRdb stores this immuneACCESS table with in-frame sequences only. Part of the clones is absent; in the studies checked, under half of the shortfall reflects unresolved V genes, and no reason is known for the rest. This sample has approximately 44,000 clones in its table, and about nine tenths of those were observed once. Of the sample, around 0.52% is held by the ten largest clones. The sequence links TRBV18 to TRBJ2-2; the D segment could be TRBD2, given 5 matching bases. The TCR originated in a female donor with multiple sclerosis, enrolled in a pregnancy study. The sample was CD4+ T cells from peripheral blood mononuclear cells, taken in the third trimester of pregnancy. In nucleotide form, the sequence is TGTGCCAGCTCACCACTCGGGACGAACACCGGGGAGCTGTTTTTT. This gives the protein CASSPLGTNTGELFF. Where the CDR3 stops, the reference TRBV18 and TRBJ2-2 genes take over; the full variable domain is NAGVMQNPRHLVRRRGQEARLRCSPMKGHSHVYWYRQLPEEGLKFMVYLQKENIIDESGMPKERFSAEFPKEGPSILRIQQVVRGDSAAYFCASSPLGTNTGELFFGEGSRLTVL.